The clone carrying this TCR beta chain was seen ten or more times. TCRdb passed the RACE reads through MiXCR, listing each CDR3 protein once. Among 40,000 to 65,000 distinct CDR3 sequences listed, approximately 10% were seen once. As to time point: patch test 1, 2 weeks after DPC sensitization. Treatment meaning: therapeutic diphenylcyclopropenone sensitization with weekly scalp DPC. Unfractionated whole blood was the source of the extracted total RNA. The data derive from a study of human T cells and chemical hapten exposure. Study context: Patch tests applied 0.01% DPC to the upper back, read at 6 days.

The germline V gene encodes CDR1 MGHRA and CDR2 YSYEKL. V was clipped by 3 bases and J by 6 bases, with 12 bases between them. The CDR3 runs 13 residues. This chain links TRBV4-1 with TRBJ2-7; tentatively, D is TRBD2 (6 bases). Here the sequenced sample was whole blood, taken in connection with sensitization to the hapten diphenylcyclopropenone (DPC). This sequence originates from a woman aged 40 to 55 with alopecia areata. Some clones in this sample may be carry-over from other donors' samples. CDR3 amino acids: CASSHGGTFEQYF. The CDR3 DNA sequence: TGCGCCAGCAGCCACGGCGGGACCTTCGAGCAGTACTTC.